This T cell receptor (beta chain) came from a study of blood T cells in healthy people across ages. General study findings and limits: The study found TCR beta diversity correlated strongly with naive T cell percentage. When set beside aged donors, long-lived donors presented more naive CD4+ cells and higher diversity.

A J-beta primer mix and a sample-barcoded 5' primer were used in a second PCR of roughly 7 to 12 cycles. Each cDNA molecule received a tag from a template-switch adaptor that had 12 random nucleotides. Using its own MiXCR run on the 5' RACE reads, TCRdb lists one record per CDR3 protein. This sample has about 1.6 million distinct CDR3 sequences, with 30% to 40% found just once. This clonotype showed up just a few times. The antigen remains unidentified. The specimen sequenced was blood. This clonotype was sampled from a woman in her twenties or thirties in good health.

DNA of the CDR3: TGTGCCAGCAGCTTGGTAGATGGCTCCGATACGCAGTATTTT. It is translated as CASSLVDGSDTQYF. The V and J genes are TRBV5-6 and TRBJ2-3; D remains unclear. CDR1 and CDR2 from the germline V gene are SGHDT and YYEEEE. Trimming took off 0 bases at V and 6 bases at J, with 11 bases between the two ends. The CDR3 totals 14 residues.